This is a list of T cell receptor beta chains from one sample in a study of blood T cell repertoires in COVID-19. TCRdb's table, derived via immunoSEQ multiplex PCR, lists solely in-frame clones and lacks some. The table includes more than 200,000 clones, about 89% detected once. Sequenced material: PBMCs or T cells enriched from blood (not recorded which). All receptors come from a woman between 25 and 40 years old who had recovered from COVID-19. Both conserved end residues are part of each CDR3. The D gene is left open where the match is weak. Clone size, where shown, is once, few, many, or a class for clones that have expanded.

clone size | CDR3 length | J gene | D gene | V gene | CDR3 DNA | CDR3 protein
. | 14 | TRBJ1-2 | TRBD1 | TRBV27 | TGTGCCAGCAGCTGGGACAGGGCCTCCTATGGCTACACCTTC | CASSWDRASYGYTF
. | 14 | TRBJ1-2 | . | TRBV28 | TGTGCCAGCAGTCCCCCCGGGGGGACCTATGGCTACACCTTC | CASSPPGGTYGYTF
. | 16 | TRBJ1-5 | . | TRBV24-1 | TGTGCCACCAGCACCTCGGACACTTACTTCCATCAGCCCCAGCATTTT | CATSTSDTYFHQPQHF
. | 12 | TRBJ2-2 | . | TRBV28 | TGTGCCAGCGGGCTTTTCACCGGGGAGCTGTTTTTT | CASGLFTGELFF
. | 15 | TRBJ2-2 | . | TRBV27 | TGTGCCAGCAGGTTGGGGAGGAGCAACACCGGGGAGCTGTTTTTT | CASRLGRSNTGELFF
. | 13 | TRBJ1-1 | . | TRBV4-2 | TGTGCCAGCAGCCAAAACAGGAACACTGAAGCTTTCTTT | CASSQNRNTEAFF
. | 18 | TRBJ1-5 | . | TRBV6-1 | TGTGCCAGCAGTGAAGCCTTAACTTGGCAGGTCCTAAATCAGCCCCAGCATTTT | CASSEALTWQVLNQPQHF
. | 15 | TRBJ1-2 | TRBD1 | TRBV7-2 | TGTGCCAGCAGCTCCGGACAGGGCATGGGCTATGGCTACACCTTC | CASSSGQGMGYGYTF
. | 14 | TRBJ2-2 | TRBD2 | TRBV7-9 | TGTGCCAGCATCAGCGGGGGTCGGACCGGGGAGCTGTTTTTT | CASISGGRTGELFF
few | 15 | TRBJ1-2 | . | TRBV21-1 | TGTGCCAGCAGCAACAATACAGGCCTGAACTATGGCTACACCTTC | CASSNNTGLNYGYTF
. | 16 | TRBJ2-5 | . | TRBV7-3 | TGTGCCAGCAGCTTAGGTGCCGGGGTTGGGCAAGAGACCCAGTACTTC | CASSLGAGVGQETQYF
. | 15 | TRBJ1-2 | TRBD1 | TRBV19 | TGTGCCAGTAGCCTCAAAGGACAGGTAGTCTATGGCTACACCTTC | CASSLKGQVVYGYTF
. | 15 | TRBJ1-2 | . | TRBV7-2 | TGTGCCAGCAGCCAAGCTCGGGAGGGGCCCTATGGCTACACCTTC | CASSQAREGPYGYTF
. | 13 | TRBJ1-6 | . | TRBV29-1 | TGCAGCGTAAGACTCCGGGGGGGTTCACCCCTCCACTTT | CSVRLRGGSPLHF
. | 16 | TRBJ2-3 | TRBD2 | TRBV7-9 | TGTGCCAGCAGCCTTACTAGCGGGAGAGGGAAAGATACGCAGTATTTT | CASSLTSGRGKDTQYF
few | 17 | TRBJ1-6 | . | TRBV27 | TGTGCCAGCAGCTTCGCACCAATGGACAGCCATAATTCACCCCTCCACTTT | CASSFAPMDSHNSPLHF
. | 18 | TRBJ1-5 | TRBD1 | TRBV20-1 | TGCAGTGCTAGTCCCCACGACAGGGTGGTAGGGGGCAATCAGCCCCAGCATTTT | CSASPHDRVVGGNQPQHF
. | 13 | TRBJ1-1 | TRBD1 | TRBV6-5 | TGTGCCAGCACCCGGAACCAGGGGGGTGAAGCTTTCTTT | CASTRNQGGEAFF
. | 17 | TRBJ2-7 | TRBD1 | TRBV10-3 | TGTGCCATCAGTGGGGGGACAGGGGACCCCGGCTCCTACGAGCAGTACTTC | CAISGGTGDPGSYEQYF
. | 14 | TRBJ2-5 | TRBD1 | TRBV28 | TGTGCCAGCAGTTTACCGACAGGGGGAGAGACCCAGTACTTC | CASSLPTGGETQYF
. | 14 | TRBJ1-5 | . | TRBV6-2/TRBV6-3 | TGTGCCAGCAGTCGGAGGGGAGGTGATCAGCCCCAGCATTTT | CASSRRGGDQPQHF
. | 15 | TRBJ2-1 | TRBD1 | TRBV29-1 | TGCAGCCTCCTTCCTCCGACAGGGGCGTTAGGAGAGCAGTTCTTC | CSLLPPTGALGEQFF
. | 14 | TRBJ2-5 | TRBD1 | TRBV4-2 | TGTGCCAGCAGCCCAGGACAGGGTGCAGAGACCCAGTACTTC | CASSPGQGAETQYF
few | 15 | TRBJ2-2 | TRBD1 | TRBV9 | TGTGCCAGCAGCATGTGGGACAGGAACACCGGGGAGCTGTTTTTT | CASSMWDRNTGELFF
. | 16 | TRBJ1-1 | . | TRBV7-3 | TGTGCCAGCAGCTTAACGTCAGGGATTCTGAACACTGAAGCTTTCTTT | CASSLTSGILNTEAFF
. | 15 | TRBJ2-7 | TRBD1 | TRBV27 | TGTGCCAGCAGCTTAACCGGGACAGGGGCCTACGAGCAGTACTTC | CASSLTGTGAYEQYF
. | 16 | TRBJ1-3 | TRBD1 | TRBV5-4 | TGTGCCAGCAGCTTAGGACAGGGGGGGGACGGAAACACCATATATTTT | CASSLGQGGDGNTIYF
. | 15 | TRBJ1-3 | TRBD1 | TRBV28 | TGTGCCAGCAGCCCGGGGGACAGGGAAGGAAACACCATATATTTT | CASSPGDREGNTIYF
. | 14 | TRBJ1-5 | . | TRBV6-2/TRBV6-3 | TGTGCCAGCAGTTACTTTGACAACTATCAGCCCCAGCATTTT | CASSYFDNYQPQHF
. | 14 | TRBJ1-2 | TRBD1 | TRBV30 | TGTGCCTGGAGGACCGACGGACAGGGACTTGGCTACACCTTC | CAWRTDGQGLGYTF
once | 14 | TRBJ1-5 | TRBD1 | TRBV27 | TGTGCCAGCAGTTCCTCACAGGGGTGGGAGCCCCAGCATTTT | CASSSSQGWEPQHF
. | 15 | TRBJ2-7 | TRBD1 | TRBV5-1 | TGCGCCAGCAGCGCGATGACAGGGAGCTCCTACGAGCAGTACTTC | CASSAMTGSSYEQYF
. | 14 | TRBJ1-5 | TRBD1 | TRBV6-5 | TGTGCCAGCAGTTCTCCGACAGGGAGTCAGCCCCAGCATTTT | CASSSPTGSQPQHF
. | 14 | TRBJ1-2 | . | TRBV6-1 | TGTGCCAGCAGTGATAACGTGGGGGCCTATGGCTACACCTTC | CASSDNVGAYGYTF
. | 14 | TRBJ2-1 | . | TRBV5-1 | TGCGCCAGCAGCTTTTCTAGCTCCTACAATGAGCAGTTCTTC | CASSFSSSYNEQFF
. | 16 | TRBJ2-1 | TRBD2 | TRBV28 | TGTGCCAGCAGTTTCGGACTAGATAGGGGCTACAATGAGCAGTTCTTC | CASSFGLDRGYNEQFF